This TCR beta chain was sequenced in a study of T cell responses to AZD1222 COVID-19 vaccine. The overall study: It was second doses at about 4 or about 12 weeks that were pooled. Study findings and constraints: After the peak T cell response, and only then, were repertoires sampled. Spike-specific TCR breadth and depth both grew after two AZD1222 doses. A reported finding is that nearly half of spike-specific TCRs target unmutated variant regions.

In regard to this clone: Its antigen remains unidentified.

Profiled with immunoSEQ multiplex PCR; TCRdb holds only in-frame clones, not every one. Of about 96,000 clones in the sample, 70% to 90% are singletons; the top ten hold roughly 2.7%. The specimen comprised peripheral blood, sampled on day 0 of AZD1222 vaccination. This sequence originates from an adult in good health.

In nucleotides, the CDR3 is TGTGCCAGCAGCTTAGCTAAAGGACCTGAAGCTTTCTTT. It yields the protein CASSLAKGPEAFF. V is TRBV7-8 and J is TRBJ1-1, with unresolved D. This CDR3 contains 13 residues. V lost 0 bases to trimming and J lost 6 bases, with 8 bases between them. CDR1 and CDR2 (germline): SGHVS, FQNEAQ.